These 21 T cell receptor beta chains share one sample of origin, sequenced in a study of breast tumors, draining lymph nodes, adjacent tissues. TCRdb redid the calling of the multiplex PCR reads with MiXCR, one entry per CDR3 protein. The profile shows approximately 200,000 distinct CDR3 sequences, around 33% of them singletons. Breast cancer patients provided tissue from their axillary draining lymph nodes. Sequenced: axillary lymph node tissue. The receptors were sampled from a female donor with breast cancer. Some clones in this sample may be carry-over from other donors' samples.

This clonotype has a count of ten or more. The V call is TRBV5-6, the J call TRBJ2-1, with 8 positions matching TRBD2. After removal of 4 bases from V and 5 bases from J, the junction contained 8 bases not matched to a gene. CDR3 length: 15 amino acids. Germline V gene data show CDR1 as SGHDT and CDR2 as YYEEEE. As DNA, the CDR3 is TGTGCCAGCAGCCGACCGGGAGGGTGGAACAATGAGCAGTTCTTC. Amino acid sequence: CASSRPGGWNNEQFF.

J is TRBJ2-7 and V is TRBV29-1; 11 positions agree with TRBD2. CDR3 length: 18 amino acids. The ends lost 7 bases at V and 0 bases at J; junction bases unmatched: 17. Germline lookup yields CDR1 SQVTM and CDR2 ANQGSEA. The CDR3 nucleotides read TGCAGCGCCGTCGCCACTAGCGGGGGCACAGGATCCTCCTACGAGCAGTACTTC. Translation gives CSAVATSGGTGSSYEQYF.

The rearrangement links TRBV28 to TRBJ2-5; the match to TRBD2 covers 14 bases. The V and J ends lost 10 bases and 2 bases, in that order; junction bases with no gene match: 12. Germline-derived CDR1 and CDR2 are MDHEN and SYDVKM. The CDR3 is 17 residues long. CDR3: CATKGTSGRGRQETQYF. The CDR3 DNA follows: TGTGCCACAAAAGGGACTAGCGGGAGAGGGAGGCAAGAGACCCAGTACTTC.

Here the CDR3 reads CASSYRLAGGLDTQYF. The CDR3 DNA follows: TGTGCCAGCAGCTATAGACTAGCGGGGGGCTTAGATACGCAGTATTTT. The J gene is TRBJ2-3, the V gene TRBV3-1; 13 nucleotides align to TRBD2. The germline V gene encodes CDR1 LGHDT and CDR2 YNNKEL (reference sequence). This CDR3 region has 16 residues. With 5 bases clipped from V and 5 bases from J, the junction kept 7 bases outside the gene matches.

In its sample, this clonotype was seen many times. The chain has TRBV7-2 and TRBJ1-6; TRBD1 agrees at 8 bases. Per the germline V gene, CDR1 is SGHTA and CDR2 is FQGNSA. This CDR3 spans 14 amino acids. Trimming took 5 bases from V and 7 from J; bases not matched to a gene: 4. CDR3 bases: TGTGCCAGCAGCCGAGGACAGGGCAATTCACCCCTCCACTTT. Translation gives CASSRGQGNSPLHF.

Note on this clonotype: Possible read error: a much larger clone is one base away. The chain uses TRBV18 and TRBJ2-7; possible D gene TRBD2, 6 bases. Germline V gives CDR1 KGHSH, CDR2 LQKENI. The CDR3 is made up of 14 amino acids. The CDR3 reads CAGSPSGVLGEQYF. DNA of the CDR3: TGTGCCGGCTCACCATCGGGGGTCCTGGGGGAGCAGTACTTC. The full variable domain, completed using reference TRBV18 and TRBJ2-7, is NAGVMQNPRHLVRRRGQEARLRCSPMKGHSHVYWYRQLPEEGLKFMVYLQKENIIDESGMPKERFSAEFPKEGPSILRIQQVVRGDSAAYFCAGSPSGVLGEQYFGPGTRLTVT.

This clonotype was counted many times. The rearrangement links TRBV24-1 to TRBJ2-1; the D gene is possibly TRBD2 (6 bases). Per germline, CDR1 KGHDR and CDR2 SFDVKD. The CDR3 is 14 amino acids. The germline V and J ends were trimmed by 0 bases and 5 bases, with 7 bases remaining between them. In DNA, the CDR3 is TGTGCCACCAGTGATTTGCGCGGGAACAATGAGCAGTTCTTC. Its protein is CATSDLRGNNEQFF.

The gene calls are TRBV11-2 and TRBJ2-7; a possible D gene is TRBD2 (5 bases). V shed 6 bases and J shed 3 bases, with 12 bases lying between them. This CDR3 comprises 13 residues. Germline assignment: CDR1 SGHAT and CDR2 FQNNGV. CDR3 loop: CASSPGSVYEQYF. In DNA form, the CDR3 reads TGTGCCAGCAGTCCGGGGTCGGTCTACGAGCAGTACTTC.

This clonotype was recorded at least ten times. The gene calls are TRBV9 and TRBJ2-2, with D possibly being TRBD1 (6 bases). The V end was cut by 0 bases, the J end by 2 bases, with 8 bases between. CDR1 SGDLS and CDR2 YYNGEE come from the germline V gene. The CDR3 is 15 residues long. CDR3 loop: CASSVGTVNTGELFF. CDR3 DNA sequence: TGTGCCAGCAGCGTAGGGACAGTAAACACCGGGGAGCTGTTTTTT.

This clonotype has a count of ten or more. The V and J genes are TRBV19 and TRBJ1-4; 8 nucleotides agree with TRBD1. Germline assignment: CDR1 LNHDA and CDR2 SQIVND (reference sequence). The V and J ends lost 7 bases and 6 bases, in that order; junction bases with no gene match: 4. This CDR3 has 13 amino acids. This CDR3 is CASTGQGDEKLFF. In DNA form, the CDR3 reads TGTGCCAGTACCGGACAGGGTGATGAAAAACTGTTTTTT.

To note about this clonotype: Since a much larger clone is just one base distant, this may be a read error. No conserved phenylalanine or tryptophan is present at the end of the CDR3, so a read error is the likely explanation. The rearrangement joins TRBV9 to TRBJ2-1; D uncertain. Trimming took 1 base from V and 3 from J, leaving 5 bases between them. The V gene's germline CDR1 is SGDLS and CDR2 YYNGEE. The CDR3 contains 13 residues. This CDR3 is CASSVQDYNEQFS. The CDR3 DNA sequence: TGTGCCAGCAGCGTACAGGACTACAATGAGCAGTTCTCC.

The chain joins TRBV7-2 to TRBJ2-2; 9 nucleotides match TRBD1. The length of the CDR3 is 15 residues. J gave up 8 bases and V 6 bases, and 10 bases lay outside the gene matches. Germline CDR1 is SGHTA and CDR2 is FQGNSA. The DNA of the CDR3 is TGTGCCAGCAGTGGGACAGGGTGGAATCCGGGGGAGCTGTTTTTT. Translation gives CASSGTGWNPGELFF.

CDR3 sequence reads: CSARGGTAFF. Written as DNA, the CDR3 is TGCAGTGCTAGAGGGGGGACGGCTTTCTTT. The genes are TRBV20-1 and TRBJ1-1, with D perhaps matching TRBD1 (5 bases). CDR1 DFQATT and CDR2 SNEGSKA come from the germline V gene (reference sequence). The CDR3 is made up of 10 amino acids. V shed 1 base and J shed 11 bases, with 8 bases lying between them.

The V gene is TRBV6-1, the J gene TRBJ1-1; possibly TRBD1 for D (5 bases). CDR3 length equals 17 residues. Deletions cut 7 bases from V and 1 base from J, with 22 bases between. Germline lookup yields CDR1 MNHNS and CDR2 SASEGT. CDR3 in amino acids: CASTVRSPAGTNTEAFF. Here the CDR3 DNA reads TGTGCCAGCACCGTTCGCAGTCCGGCGGGGACGAACACTGAAGCTTTCTTT.

This clonotype was detected only a few times. The rearrangement links TRBV19 to TRBJ1-1; possibly TRBD1 for D (6 bases). CDR1 is LNHDA, CDR2 SQIVND, per germline (reference sequence). The CDR3 consists of 13 residues. The V and J ends lost 5 bases and 6 bases respectively, with 13 bases between them. CDR3 sequence: CASSGQLEAEAFF. CDR3 nucleotide sequence: TGTGCCAGTAGTGGACAGTTGGAGGCTGAAGCTTTCTTT.

Of note for this clonotype: A read error may be the cause here, since a much bigger clone is one base away. This chain connects TRBV6-5 to TRBJ2-7, with D maybe TRBD2 (6 bases). The CDR3 is 13 residues long. V was clipped by 5 bases and J by 4 bases, with 12 bases between them. CDR1 is MNHEY and CDR2 is SVGAGI in the germline V gene. The CDR3 coding sequence is TGTGCCAGCAGTCTCTGGGACTTATACGAGCAGTACTTC. Its translation: CASSLWDLYEQYF.

The genes are TRBV29-1 and TRBJ2-5; possible D gene TRBD1, 6 bases. The germline gives CDR1 SQVTM, CDR2 ANQGSEA. V was clipped by 4 bases and J by 0 bases, with 18 bases between them. The CDR3 is 16 amino acids. CDR3 in DNA: TGCAGCGTTGGAGGGCGTGGGGGCCGTGACCAAGAGACCCAGTACTTC. Its protein is CSVGGRGGRDQETQYF.

This clonotype was seen ten or more times. The chain couples TRBV20-1 to TRBJ2-1, with no clear D. Between the trimmed V and J ends, which lost 1 base and 0 bases, there was a span of 7 bases. Germline V lookup: CDR1 DFQATT, CDR2 SNEGSKA (reference sequence). The CDR3 contains 14 residues. CDR3 region: CSARVYGSYNEQFF. The CDR3 nucleotides are TGCAGTGCTAGAGTCTACGGCTCCTACAATGAGCAGTTCTTC.

The genes are TRBV7-9 and TRBJ2-1; 13 bases fit TRBD2. Germline values: CDR1 SEHNR, CDR2 FQNEAQ (reference sequence). The CDR3 sequence is 16 residues long. The V gene end was trimmed by 10 bases and the J gene end by 6 bases; junction bases not matched to a gene: 12. The CDR3 DNA sequence: TGTGCCATTTCGCCGGGACTAGCGGGATGGGGCAATGAGCAGTTCTTC. Its translation: CAISPGLAGWGNEQFF.

This clonotype appeared a few times. The CDR3 nucleotides are TGTGCCAGCAGCCAAGATCGGGTCAGGCTCGGTGAAGCTTTCTTT. It encodes CASSQDRVRLGEAFF. The chain uses TRBV14 and TRBJ1-1, with no clear D. Trimming took 0 bases from V and 7 from J, leaving 15 bases between them. Germline assignment: CDR1 SGHDN and CDR2 FVKESK. The CDR3 covers 15 residues. Variable domain in full (rest from reference TRBV14 and TRBJ1-1): EAGVTQFPSHSVIEKGQTVTLRCDPISGHDNLYWYRRVMGKEIKFLLHFVKESKQDESGMPNNRFLAERTGGTYSTLKVQPAELEDSGVYFCASSQDRVRLGEAFFGQGTRLTVV.

This clonotype has ten or more counts. The J gene is TRBJ1-2, the V gene TRBV3-1; 7 bases are a match to TRBD1. CDR1 LGHDT and CDR2 YNNKEL come from the germline V gene (reference sequence). The CDR3 has 14 residues. With 0 bases clipped from V and 6 bases from J, the junction kept 4 bases outside the gene matches. As DNA, the CDR3 is TGTGCCAGCAGCCAAGATCGGCAGGGGGATGGCTACACCTTC. Translation gives CASSQDRQGDGYTF. Using reference TRBV3-1 and TRBJ1-2 for the parts outside the CDR3, the full variable domain is DTAVSQTPKYLVTQMGNDKSIKCEQNLGHDTMYWYKQDSKKFLKIMFSYNNKELIINETVPNRFSPKSPDKAHLNLHINSLELGDSAVYFCASSQDRQGDGYTFGSGTRLTVV.